Below are 10 T cell receptor beta chains sequenced from a single sample in a study of T cell clonotyping in hematopoietic cell transplantation. Here immunoSEQ multiplex PCR was the method, and the copy in TCRdb shows in-frame clones only, minus some. The repertoire holds around 13,000 clones, with over 80% as singletons. As for time point: recipient sample about 28 days before transplant, after cytoreduction. The sequenced sample was peripheral blood mononuclear cells, obtained before stem cell transplant. These receptors all stem from a man aged 60-69 years with acute myeloid leukemia. Some clones in this sample may be carry-over from other donors' samples.

This clone was detected once. The gene calls are TRBV9 and TRBJ2-7; tentatively, D is TRBD1 (6 bases). Germline V lookup: CDR1 SGDLS, CDR2 YYNGEE. Trimming stripped 0 bases from V and 2 bases from J, with 12 bases between. This CDR3 contains 15 residues. CDR3 coding DNA: TGTGCCAGCAGCGTAGATCTCCAGGGGACCTACGAGCAGTACTTC. Amino acids: CASSVDLQGTYEQYF.

The chain uses TRBV19 and TRBJ1-1; D perhaps matches TRBD1 (6 bases). Trimming cost V 0 bases and J 8 bases, with 7 bases left between them. This CDR3 region has 12 residues. Germline CDR1 is LNHDA and CDR2 is SQIVND (reference sequence). The CDR3 is CASSIEGTEAFF. CDR3 nucleotide sequence: TGTGCCAGTAGTATAGAGGGGACAGAAGCTTTCTTT.

This clone showed up just a few times. The rearrangement uses TRBV2 and TRBJ1-2; 7 positions agree with TRBD1. Trimming took 8 bases from V and 4 from J; bases not matched to a gene: 7. Germline V gene sequence: CDR1 SNHLY, CDR2 FYNNEI. This CDR3 comprises 13 residues. CDR3 amino acids: CASAEDRVYGYTF. CDR3 nucleotides: TGTGCCAGCGCTGAAGACAGGGTCTATGGCTACACCTTC.

The CDR3, as DNA: TGTGCCAGCAGTTACTCGTCCGGGACAGGGAACGAGCAGTACTTC. Encoded protein: CASSYSSGTGNEQYF. The chain links TRBV6-5 to TRBJ2-7; 9 bases are shared with TRBD1. The CDR3 spans 15 residues. V was pared by 0 bases and J by 5 bases, with 5 bases of the junction left unmatched. Germline-derived CDR1 and CDR2 are MNHEY and SVGAGI.

CDR3 sequence (DNA): TGTGCCTGGAAGGGGGTGCCCACAGATACGCAGTATTTT. Translated, it gives CAWKGVPTDTQYF. The V and J genes are TRBV30 and TRBJ2-3, with D possibly being TRBD1 (6 bases). Germline values: CDR1 GTSNPN, CDR2 SVGIG (reference sequence). The CDR3 has 13 residues. V was clipped by 4 bases and J by 2 bases, with 10 bases between them.

The chain combines TRBV7-3 with TRBJ2-5; D gene unclear. This CDR3 contains 13 residues. V shed 4 bases and J shed 5 bases, with 11 bases lying between them. In germline, CDR1 is SGHTA, CDR2 FQGTGA. CDR3 DNA: TGTGCCAGCAGCTCCATATTGAGTGAGACCCAGTACTTC. Translating gives CASSSILSETQYF. The full variable domain, its missing parts supplied by reference TRBV7-3 and TRBJ2-5, is GAGVSQTPSNKVTEKGKYVELRCDPISGHTALYWYRQSLGQGPEFLIYFQGTGAADDSGLPNDRFFAVRPEGSVSTLKIQRTERGDSAVYLCASSSILSETQYFGPGTRLLVL.

The chain carries TRBV11-2 and TRBJ2-7, with 7 nucleotides matching TRBD2. The CDR3 runs to 14 residues. Germline V CDR1 and CDR2: SGHAT, FQNNGV. J was trimmed by 4 bases and V by 0 bases; bases with no gene match: 3. The CDR3 coding sequence is TGTGCCAGCAGCTTAGATTGGGGGGGGTACGAGCAGTACTTC. It yields the protein CASSLDWGGYEQYF. Together with reference TRBV11-2 and TRBJ2-7, the CDR3 gives the full variable domain: EAGVAQSPRYKIIEKRQSVAFWCNPISGHATLYWYQQILGQGPKLLIQFQNNGVVDDSQLPKDRFSAERLKGVDSTLKIQPAKLEDSAVYLCASSLDWGGYEQYFGPGTRLTVT.

The J gene is TRBJ2-3, the V gene TRBV19; 8 nucleotides agree with TRBD1. CDR1 is LNHDA, CDR2 SQIVND, per germline (reference sequence). V was clipped by 4 bases and J by 1 base; unmatched bases: 10. The CDR3 is 17 amino acids. The CDR3, as DNA: TGTGCCAGTAGTAGAATCAGGGGGCGCGGGGGCACAGATACGCAGTATTTT. Encoded protein: CASSRIRGRGGTDTQYF.

This clone was seen only a few times. CDR3 nucleotides: TGTGCCAGCATCCTAGCCCCCGGGGACTACGAGCAGTACTTC. Encoded protein: CASILAPGDYEQYF. The V and J genes are TRBV7-8 and TRBJ2-7; TRBD2 is a possible D gene (5 bases). CDR3 length: 14 residues. V was cut by 7 bases and J by 3 bases, with 16 bases left in between. From germline, CDR1 is SGHVS and CDR2 FQNEAQ.

This chain connects TRBV7-2 to TRBJ1-3; D not certain. The CDR3 has 16 residues. Germline V lookup: CDR1 SGHTA, CDR2 FQGNSA. The germline V and J ends were trimmed by 4 bases and 0 bases, with 13 bases remaining between them. DNA of the CDR3: TGTGCCAGCAGCTCCCAGCAGGTGCACTCTGGAAACACCATATATTTT. It encodes CASSSQQVHSGNTIYF. Combining the CDR3 with reference TRBV7-2 and TRBJ1-3 gives the whole variable domain GAGVSQSPSNKVTEKGKDVELRCDPISGHTALYWYRQSLGQGLEFLIYFQGNSAPDKSGLPSDRFSAERTGGSVSTLTIQRTQQEDSAVYLCASSSQQVHSGNTIYFGEGSWLTVV.